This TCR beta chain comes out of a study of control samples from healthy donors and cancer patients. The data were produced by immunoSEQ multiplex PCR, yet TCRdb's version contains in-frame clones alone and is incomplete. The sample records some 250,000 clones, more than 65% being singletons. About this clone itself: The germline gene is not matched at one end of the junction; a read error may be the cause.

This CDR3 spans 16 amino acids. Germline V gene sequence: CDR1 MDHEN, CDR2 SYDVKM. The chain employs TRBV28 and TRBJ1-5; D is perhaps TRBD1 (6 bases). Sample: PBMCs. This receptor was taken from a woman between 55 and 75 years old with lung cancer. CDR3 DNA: TGTGCCCGCAGTTGGGGAGGGGGGGCCCGGGATCAGCCCCAGCATTTT. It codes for CARSWGGGARDQPQHF.